The entry below describes one T cell receptor beta chain. In the study's own analysis: Nucleated cell number was recorded as an estimate derived from reference gene primer amplification. The assay was immunoSEQ multiplex PCR, and TCRdb's table has in-frame clones only and misses some. V and J calls and clone size come straight from that table; D and trimming were deduced from the DNA. The table lists over 50,000 clones, less than 90% of them singletons, with 10% in the top ten. Germline CDR1 MNHEY, CDR2 SVGAGI. J gave up 7 bases and V 6 bases, and 10 bases lay outside the gene matches. The CDR3 spans 14 residues. This record belongs to a study of blood T cell repertoires in COVID-19. Across the whole study: Collection of acute and convalescent COVID-19 samples took place in the United States, Italy and Spain. PBMCs, B-cell-depleted T cells, or T cells provided the cDNA or gDNA that made up the material.

This chain links TRBV6-5 with TRBJ1-2, with 8 bases aligning to TRBD1. Material: peripheral blood. This receptor was identified in a human donor in a cohort sampled during active COVID-19. Here the CDR3 reads CASRPTGQGGGYTF. The CDR3 region has the DNA TGTGCCAGCAGGCCAACAGGACAGGGCGGTGGCTACACCTTC.